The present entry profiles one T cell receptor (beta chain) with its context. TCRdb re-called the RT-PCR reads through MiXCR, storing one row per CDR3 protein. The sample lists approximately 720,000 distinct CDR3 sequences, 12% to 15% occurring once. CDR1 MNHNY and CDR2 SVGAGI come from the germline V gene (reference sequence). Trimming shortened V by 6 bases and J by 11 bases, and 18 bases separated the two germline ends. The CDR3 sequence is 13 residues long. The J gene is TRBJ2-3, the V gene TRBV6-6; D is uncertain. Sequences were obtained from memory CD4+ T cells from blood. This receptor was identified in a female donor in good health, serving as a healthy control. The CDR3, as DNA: TGTGCCAGCAGAGATTCCTCAAAGCCCCTGCAGTATTTT. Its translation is CASRDSSKPLQYF.